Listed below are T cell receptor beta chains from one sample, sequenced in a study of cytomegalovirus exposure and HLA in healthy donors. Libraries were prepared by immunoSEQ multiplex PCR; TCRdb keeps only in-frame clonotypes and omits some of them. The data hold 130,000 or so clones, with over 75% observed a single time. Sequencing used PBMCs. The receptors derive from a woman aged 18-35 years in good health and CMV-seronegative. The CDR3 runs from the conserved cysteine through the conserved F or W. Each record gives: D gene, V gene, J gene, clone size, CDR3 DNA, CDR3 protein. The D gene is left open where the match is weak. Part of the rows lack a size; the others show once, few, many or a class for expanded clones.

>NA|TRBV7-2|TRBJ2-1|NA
TGTGCCAGCAGCTTTATAAGGGGGAACAATGAGCAGTTCTTC
CASSFIRGNNEQFF
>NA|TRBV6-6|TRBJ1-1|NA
TGTGCCAGCAGTCCCATTAAACCAGACGGGACTGAAGCTTTCTTT
CASSPIKPDGTEAFF
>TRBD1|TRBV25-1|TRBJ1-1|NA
TGTGCCAGCAGGACAGGGAGTAATCGGATGAACACTGAAGCTTTCTTT
CASRTGSNRMNTEAFF
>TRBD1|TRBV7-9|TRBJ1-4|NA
TGTGCCAGCAGCTCCACAGGGGACATCGGTGAAAAACTGTTTTTT
CASSSTGDIGEKLFF
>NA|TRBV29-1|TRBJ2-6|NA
TGCAGCGGATCCAGGGTAAGGCCCGGGGCCAACGTCCTGACTTTC
CSGSRVRPGANVLTF
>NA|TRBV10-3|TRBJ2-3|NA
TGTGCCATCAGTGAGTCGGCGGGGGCCACTACGGCAGTTAATTTAGATACGCAGTATTTT
CAISESAGATTAVNLDTQYF
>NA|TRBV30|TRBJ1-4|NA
TGTGCCTGGAAGGGGGTGGATGAAAAACTGTTTTTT
CAWKGVDEKLFF
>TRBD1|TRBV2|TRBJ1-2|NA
TGTGCCAGCAAGCGGACAGGGAGCTATGGCTACACCTTC
CASKRTGSYGYTF
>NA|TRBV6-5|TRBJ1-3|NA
TGTGCCAGCAGCCTGGACAGAGCTGGAAACACCATATATTTT
CASSLDRAGNTIYF
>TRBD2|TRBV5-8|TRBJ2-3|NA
TGTGCCAGCAGCTGGGCCGCCGGGACTAGCGGGTACACAGATACGCAGTATTTT
CASSWAAGTSGYTDTQYF
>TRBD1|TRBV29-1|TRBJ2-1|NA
TGCAGCGTCCAACAGGGGGCGGCCTACAATGAGCAGTTCTTC
CSVQQGAAYNEQFF
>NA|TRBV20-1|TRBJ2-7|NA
TGCAGTGCTTCTAGGGGATACGAGCAGTACTTC
CSASRGYEQYF
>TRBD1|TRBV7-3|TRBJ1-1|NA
TGTGCCAGCAGCGGGGACAGCCCGAACACTGAAGCTTTCTTT
CASSGDSPNTEAFF
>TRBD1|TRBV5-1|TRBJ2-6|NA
TGCGCCAGCAGCTTGGGGGCAGGGGGCGTCGGGGCCAACGTCCTGACTTTC
CASSLGAGGVGANVLTF
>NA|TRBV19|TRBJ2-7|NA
TGTGCCAGTAGTATTGGGGGGGCGCCTTACGAGCAGTACTTC
CASSIGGAPYEQYF
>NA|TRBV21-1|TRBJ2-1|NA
TGTGCCAACGCCCGGGACAGAACCTACAATGAGCAGTTCTTC
CANARDRTYNEQFF
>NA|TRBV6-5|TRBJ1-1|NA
TGTGCCAGCAGACTAAAGAACACCAGCCCAGCTTTCTTT
CASRLKNTSPAFF
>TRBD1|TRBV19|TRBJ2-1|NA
TGTGCCAGTATCGACAGGGCCAACTCCTACAATGAGCAGTTCTTC
CASIDRANSYNEQFF
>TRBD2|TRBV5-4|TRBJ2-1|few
TGTGCTTACCTCAATACGCGGGAGAGCACCAATGAGCAGTTCTTC
CAYLNTRESTNEQFF
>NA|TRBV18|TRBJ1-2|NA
TGTGCCAGCTCACCTAACCTCGGCAGGGCGGAAGGCTACACCTTC
CASSPNLGRAEGYTF
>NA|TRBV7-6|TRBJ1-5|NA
TGTGCCAGCAGCTTGGTCTCTGCCGGTCAGCCCCAGCATTTT
CASSLVSAGQPQHF
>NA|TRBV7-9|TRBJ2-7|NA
TGTGCCAGCAGCTTAGGCGGGTCCGACTACGAGCAGTACTTC
CASSLGGSDYEQYF
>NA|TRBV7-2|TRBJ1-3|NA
TGTGCCAGCAGCTTGACGGACAGATGGACTGGAAACACCATATATTTT
CASSLTDRWTGNTIYF
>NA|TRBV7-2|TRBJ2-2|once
TGTGCCAGCAGCGCCCCTGGGTCGGGGTTGGGTCTGAGGGAGCTGTTTTTT
CASSAPGSGLGLRELFF
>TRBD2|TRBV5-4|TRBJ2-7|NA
TGTGCCAGCAGCTTAACTAGCGGGGAGCAGTACTTC
CASSLTSGEQYF
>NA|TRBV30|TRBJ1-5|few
TGTGCCTGGAGCCACAGGGTTCCAAATCAGCCCCAGCATTTT
CAWSHRVPNQPQHF
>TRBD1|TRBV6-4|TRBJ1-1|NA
TGTGCCAGCAGCCCACGGGGACAGGGTTCCACTGAAGCTTTCTTT
CASSPRGQGSTEAFF
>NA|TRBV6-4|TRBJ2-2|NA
TGTGCCAGCAGTGACTCGATACACCACACCGGGGAGCTGTTTTTT
CASSDSIHHTGELFF
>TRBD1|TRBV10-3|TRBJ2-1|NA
TGTGCCATCAGTGACTCCGGACAGGGCGGCAACAATGAGCAGTTCTTC
CAISDSGQGGNNEQFF
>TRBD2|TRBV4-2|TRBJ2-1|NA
TGTGCCAGCAGCCCCTCGGGACTAGCGGCTTACAATGAGCAGTTCTTC
CASSPSGLAAYNEQFF
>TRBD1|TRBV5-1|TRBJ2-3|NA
TGCGCCAGCAGCTTGGCCATGCAGGGGGTAAACACAGATACGCAGTATTTT
CASSLAMQGVNTDTQYF
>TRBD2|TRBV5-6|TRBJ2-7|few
TGTGCCAGCAGTTTCGCCACTAGCGGCTACGAGCAGTACTTC
CASSFATSGYEQYF
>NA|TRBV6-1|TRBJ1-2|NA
TGTGCCAGCAGCGACCCGGGACAACGGAGTGGCTACACCTTC
CASSDPGQRSGYTF
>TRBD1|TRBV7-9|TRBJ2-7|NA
TGTTCCAGCAGCCGACAGGGTCCCTACGAGCAGTACTTC
CSSSRQGPYEQYF
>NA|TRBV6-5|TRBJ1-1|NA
TGTGCCAGCAGTTGGCTCAGGGAAGACACTGAAGCTTTCTTT
CASSWLREDTEAFF
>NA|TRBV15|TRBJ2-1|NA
TGTGCCACCAGCCCATTAAGCCTCTACAATGAGCAGTTCTTC
CATSPLSLYNEQFF
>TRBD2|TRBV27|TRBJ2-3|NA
TGTGCCAGCAGTTTATCGTGGAGGGGGACTAGCGGAAACACAGATACGCAGTATTTT
CASSLSWRGTSGNTDTQYF
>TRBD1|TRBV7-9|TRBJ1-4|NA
TGTGCCAGCAGCTTAAGGGACAGGGTAGGGAAACTGTTTTTT
CASSLRDRVGKLFF
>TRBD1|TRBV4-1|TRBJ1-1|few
TGCGCCAGCAGCCAAGTTTCAGGGGGAGCCCCTGAAGCTTTCTTT
CASSQVSGGAPEAFF
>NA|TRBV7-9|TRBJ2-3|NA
TGTGCCAGCAGGTACTCGGAGGGCGGAGGCGATACGCAGTATTTT
CASRYSEGGGDTQYF
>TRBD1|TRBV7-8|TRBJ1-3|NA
TGTGCCAGCAGCTTAGCGGGGCAGGGGGCTAACACCATATATTTT
CASSLAGQGANTIYF
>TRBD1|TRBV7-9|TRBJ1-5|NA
TGTGCCAGCAGCATAGGGGGCGATCAGCCCCAGCATTTT
CASSIGGDQPQHF
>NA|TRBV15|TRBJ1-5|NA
TGTGCCACCGGGGGCGGTAAGGGCAATCAGCCCCAGCATTTT
CATGGGKGNQPQHF
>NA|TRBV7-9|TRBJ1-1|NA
TGTGCCAGCAGCCCCTGGACAGCGAACACTGAAGCTTTCTTT
CASSPWTANTEAFF
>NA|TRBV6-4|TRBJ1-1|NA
TGTGCCAGCAGTGAAGGGGCACACTTCAACACTGAAGCTTTCTTT
CASSEGAHFNTEAFF
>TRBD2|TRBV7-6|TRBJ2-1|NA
TGTGCCAGCAGCTTAAAGGGACTAGCGGACTACAATGAGCAGTTCTTC
CASSLKGLADYNEQFF
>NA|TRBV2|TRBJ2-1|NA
TGTGCCAGCACTTACCCGGAGAGGTACAATGAGCAGTTCTTC
CASTYPERYNEQFF
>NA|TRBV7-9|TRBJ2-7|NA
TGTGCCAGCAGCTTAGGAGAGCGGATGGAGTACGAGCAGTACTTC
CASSLGERMEYEQYF
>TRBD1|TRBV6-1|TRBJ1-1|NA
TGTGCCAGCGTACGGCGGGAGGGGGCAGGGTCGGCTTTCTTT
CASVRREGAGSAFF
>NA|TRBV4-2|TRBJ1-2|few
TGTGCCAGCAGCCAAAGCACGGGGGGATCAGCTAACTATGGCTACACCTTC
CASSQSTGGSANYGYTF
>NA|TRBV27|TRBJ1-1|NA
TGTGCCAGCAGTTTTAGTCGCATATCTATGAGCACTGAAGCTTTCTTT
CASSFSRISMSTEAFF
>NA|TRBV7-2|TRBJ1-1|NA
TGTGCCAGCAGAAAGGGGACACCGAACACTGAAGCTTTCTTT
CASRKGTPNTEAFF
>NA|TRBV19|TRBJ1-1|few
TGTGCCACTGGCTATGGGGCCATGAACACTGAAGCTTTCTTT
CATGYGAMNTEAFF
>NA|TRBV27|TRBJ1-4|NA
TGTGCCAGCAGTTTTCGACATCCTTCCTGGGAAAAACTGTTTTTT
CASSFRHPSWEKLFF
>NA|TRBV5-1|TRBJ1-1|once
TGCGCCAGCAGCTTGTTAGGGGCTGAAGCTTTCTTT
CASSLLGAEAFF
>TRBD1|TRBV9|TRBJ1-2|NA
TGTGCCAGCAGCCCCCCGGGACAGGGAAATGGTTACTACACCTTC
CASSPPGQGNGYYTF
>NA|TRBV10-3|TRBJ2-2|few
TGTGCCATCAGTGGGGGTAGCGCCGCGAGGACCGGGGAGCTGTTTTTT
CAISGGSAARTGELFF